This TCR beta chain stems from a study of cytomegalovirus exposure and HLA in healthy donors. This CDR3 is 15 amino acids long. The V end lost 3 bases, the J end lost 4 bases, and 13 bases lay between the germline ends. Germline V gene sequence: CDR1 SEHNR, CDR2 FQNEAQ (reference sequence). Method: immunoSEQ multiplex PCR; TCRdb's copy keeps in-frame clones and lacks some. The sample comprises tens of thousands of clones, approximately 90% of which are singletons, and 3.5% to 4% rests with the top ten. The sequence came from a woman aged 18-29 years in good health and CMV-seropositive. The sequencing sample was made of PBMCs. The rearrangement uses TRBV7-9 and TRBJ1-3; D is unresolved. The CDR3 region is CASSFRGVSGNTIYF. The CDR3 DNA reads TGTGCCAGCAGCTTTCGCGGGGTTTCGGGAAACACCATATATTTT.